Shown below are 20 T cell receptor beta chains from a single sample sequenced in a study of T cell repertoires in cytomegalovirus infection. TCRdb reprocessed the reads with MiXCR, giving one entry per CDR3 protein. The table shows roughly 160,000 distinct CDR3 sequences, with roughly 21% occurring only once. Their cognate antigens are unknown. Sequenced material: CD8+ T cells from cultured PBMCs, taken from culture after CMV antigen stimulation. Receptor source: a human donor in good health (CMV status not recorded). Some clones in this sample may be carry-over from other donors' samples.

The J gene is TRBJ1-5, the V gene TRBV7-2; tentative D call: TRBD1 (6 bases). The V end lost 1 base, the J end lost 5 bases, and 12 bases lay between the germline ends. The CDR3 is 15 residues long. Looked up from germline, CDR1 is SGHTA and CDR2 is FQGNSA. The CDR3 coding sequence is TGTGCCAGCAGCTTAGTGTTCAGGGGCGATCAGCCCCAGCATTTT. It yields the protein CASSLVFRGDQPQHF.

This rearrangement joins TRBV7-2 to TRBJ2-3; tentatively, D is TRBD1 or TRBD2 (5 bases each). Germline lookup yields CDR1 SGHTA and CDR2 FQGNSA. Trimming shortened V by 4 bases and J by 11 bases, and 13 bases separated the two germline ends. The CDR3 is made up of 12 amino acids. Here the CDR3 DNA reads TGTGCCAGCAGCTATGAGGGGTTAGTGCAGTATTTT. Translated: CASSYEGLVQYF.

This clonotype was observed a few times. V and J are TRBV28 and TRBJ1-5; 7 positions agree with TRBD1. The CDR3 is 16 residues long. With 4 bases clipped from V and 1 base from J, the junction kept 7 bases outside the gene matches. The germline V gene has CDR1 MDHEN and CDR2 SYDVKM. CDR3 amino acids: CASSSSQGTSNQPQHF. The DNA of the CDR3 is TGTGCCAGCAGTTCATCACAGGGGACCAGCAATCAGCCCCAGCATTTT.

A few counts support this clonotype. The chain links TRBV7-9 to TRBJ1-5, with a possible D match to TRBD1 (5 bases). CDR1 is SEHNR, CDR2 FQNEAQ, per germline (reference sequence). CDR3 length equals 12 residues. Deletions cut 4 bases from V and 9 bases from J, with 10 bases between. This CDR3 reads CASSSGTGPQHF. The DNA for the CDR3 is TGTGCCAGCAGCTCAGGAACAGGGCCCCAGCATTTT.

This clonotype was observed a handful of times. The chain has TRBV7-9 and TRBJ2-4, with TRBD1 identical over 12 bases. CDR3 length: 18 residues. CDR1 SEHNR and CDR2 FQNEAQ come from the germline V gene (reference sequence). J lost 3 bases, V lost 10 bases, and 16 bases had no gene match. The CDR3 region is CATDTGQGAFEDKNIQYF. CDR3 coding DNA: TGTGCCACCGATACGGGACAGGGGGCTTTTGAGGACAAAAACATTCAGTACTTC.

In its sample, this clonotype was seen a few times. A read error is possible here, since a much larger clone lies one base away. The V gene is TRBV28, the J gene TRBJ1-5; D ambiguous. The CDR3 contains 14 residues. CDR1 MDHEN and CDR2 SYDVKM come from the germline V gene. Trimming took 5 bases from V and 7 from J, leaving 15 bases between them. The CDR3: CASSPRLTYQPQHF. The CDR3 bases are TGTGCCAGCAGTCCCCGATTAACCTACCAGCCCCAGCATTTT.

This clonotype was observed a few times. This sequence joins TRBV7-9 and TRBJ1-2, with D maybe TRBD1 (6 bases). V lost 3 bases and J lost 1, with 12 bases in between. CDR1 is SEHNR and CDR2 is FQNEAQ in the germline V gene (reference sequence). CDR3 length equals 15 residues. The CDR3 DNA is TGTGCCAGCAGCTTGGAGGACAGCCTTAACTATGGCTACACCTTC. It translates to CASSLEDSLNYGYTF.

This clonotype was detected only a few times. This chain links TRBV7-8 with TRBJ1-5, with 7 positions matching TRBD1. Germline loops: CDR1 SGHVS, CDR2 FQNEAQ. The V segment lost 5 bases and the J segment 4 bases; nucleotides outside the gene matches: 8. The CDR3 runs to 15 residues. The CDR3 spells CASSPEGTVNQPQHF. The CDR3, as DNA: TGTGCCAGCAGCCCGGAGGGGACAGTAAATCAGCCCCAGCATTTT.

A word on this clonotype: A much larger clone lies a single base off, so this may be a read error. This chain connects TRBV7-2 to TRBJ1-1; D is ambiguous. This CDR3 is built from 13 residues. With 5 bases removed from V and 3 bases from J, the gap between germline ends came to 10 bases. In germline, CDR1 is SGHTA, CDR2 FQGNSA. CDR3 amino acids: CASSLVGHTEAFF. Here the CDR3 DNA reads TGTGCCAGCAGCCTGGTAGGGCACACTGAAGCTTTCTTT.

This clonotype has just a few counts. The gene calls are TRBV7-8 and TRBJ1-1; no definite D call. Looked up from germline, CDR1 is SGHVS and CDR2 is FQNEAQ. The V and J ends lost 1 base and 4 bases respectively, with 13 bases between them. CDR3 length equals 15 residues. CDR3 amino acids: CASSLGRTPRTEAFF. The CDR3 DNA sequence: TGTGCCAGCAGCTTAGGAAGGACCCCCCGCACTGAAGCTTTCTTT.

The chain is built from TRBV5-1 and TRBJ2-3; 9 nucleotides match TRBD1. The CDR3 is 15 residues long. Germline CDR1 reads SGHRS; CDR2 reads YFSETQ. After removal of 1 base from V and 2 bases from J, the junction contained 2 bases not matched to a gene. The CDR3 DNA reads TGCGCCAGCAGCTTGAGGACAGGGGCCACAGATACGCAGTATTTT. Its translation is CASSLRTGATDTQYF.

The table lists this clonotype with a few counts. CDR3 sequence reads: CASSLKAGGHEQFF. For the CDR3, the DNA is TGTGCCAGCAGTTTAAAAGCGGGGGGGCATGAGCAGTTCTTC. The J gene is TRBJ2-1, the V gene TRBV12-3 or TRBV12-4, with TRBD2 matching over 10 bases. The ends lost 2 bases at V and 8 bases at J; junction bases unmatched: 3. This CDR3 contains 14 residues.

This clonotype has only one observation. The rearrangement uses TRBV7-2 and TRBJ2-2; maybe TRBD2 (6 bases). Per the germline V gene, CDR1 is SGHTA and CDR2 is FQGNSA. The CDR3 has 15 residues. V lost 8 bases and J lost 0, with 13 bases in between. As DNA, the CDR3 is TGTGCCAGCGTCGCGGCGGGGACGAACACCGGGGAGCTGTTTTTT. Its protein is CASVAAGTNTGELFF.

The V gene is TRBV12-3 or TRBV12-4, the J gene TRBJ2-3; the match to TRBD1 covers 8 bases. Trimming at V came to 7 bases and at J to 3 bases, leaving 9 bases not matched to a gene. This CDR3 spans 15 amino acids. The CDR3 DNA reads TGTGCCAGCACCAACCCTGGACAGGGAACAGATACGCAGTATTTT. Amino acids: CASTNPGQGTDTQYF.

Here the CDR3 DNA reads TGTGCCAGCAGTCCCGGGACGCTCTACGAGCAGTACTTC. Its protein is CASSPGTLYEQYF. The rearrangement joins TRBV3-1 to TRBJ2-7; D is tentatively TRBD1 or TRBD2 (5 bases each). The V end was cut by 6 bases, the J end by 3 bases, with 12 bases between. Germline V gene sequence: CDR1 LGHDT, CDR2 YNNKEL (reference sequence). CDR3 length: 13 residues.

This clonotype came up a few times. Written as DNA, the CDR3 is TGTGCCAGCACCCAGCGACCCCTTTATGGGACTGAAGCTTTCTTT. Amino acid sequence: CASTQRPLYGTEAFF. The genes are TRBV6-8 and TRBJ1-1; D not certain. This CDR3 comprises 15 residues. Germline V gene sequence: CDR1 MNHGY, CDR2 SAAAGT. V lost 7 bases to trimming and J lost 5 bases, with 20 bases between them.

The sample holds a few counts of this clonotype. This chain's CDR3 is CASSLIRRLNTEAFF. CDR3 nucleotide sequence: TGTGCCAGCAGCCTAATACGTAGGCTGAACACTGAAGCTTTCTTT. The genes are TRBV28 and TRBJ1-1; no firm D call. Trimming pared 6 bases from V and 0 bases from J, leaving 14 bases between. Germline loops: CDR1 MDHEN, CDR2 SYDVKM. The CDR3 spans 15 residues.

In nucleotides, the CDR3 is TGCGCCAGCAGCCAAGCTGGCAGGGGTTTAGACAATGAGCAGTTCTTC. Translation: CASSQAGRGLDNEQFF. The genes are TRBV4-1 and TRBJ2-1; D is possibly TRBD1 (6 bases). CDR3 size: 16 residues. The V end lost 1 base, the J end lost 5 bases, and 15 bases lay between the germline ends. Germline CDR1 is MGHRA and CDR2 is YSYEKL.

The V gene is TRBV7-2, the J gene TRBJ1-3, with D maybe TRBD1 (6 bases). CDR3 length: 13 residues. V lost 1 base and J 8 bases, leaving 9 bases between the germline ends. Germline V gene sequence: CDR1 SGHTA, CDR2 FQGNSA. The CDR3, as DNA: TGTGCCAGCAGCTTAGTAGGGGGGGACACCATATATTTT. This translates into CASSLVGGDTIYF.

The V gene is TRBV6-2 or TRBV6-3, the J gene TRBJ2-7, with D possibly TRBD1 on 5 matching bases. Trimming stripped 2 bases from V and 2 bases from J, with 7 bases between. The V gene's germline CDR1 is MNHEY and CDR2 SVGEGT. This CDR3 contains 13 residues. DNA of the CDR3: TGTGCCAGCAGTTACGTCAGGGCCTACGAGCAGTACTTC. Amino acid sequence: CASSYVRAYEQYF.